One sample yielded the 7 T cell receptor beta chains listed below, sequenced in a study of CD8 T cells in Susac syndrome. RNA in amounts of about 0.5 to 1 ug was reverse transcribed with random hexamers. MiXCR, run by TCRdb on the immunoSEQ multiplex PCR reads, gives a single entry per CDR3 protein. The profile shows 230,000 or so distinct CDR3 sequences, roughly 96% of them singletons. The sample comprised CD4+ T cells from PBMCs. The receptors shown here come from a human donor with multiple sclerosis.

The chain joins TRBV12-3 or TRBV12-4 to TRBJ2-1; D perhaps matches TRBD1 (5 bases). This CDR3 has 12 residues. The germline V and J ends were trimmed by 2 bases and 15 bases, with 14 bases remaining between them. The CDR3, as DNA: TGTGCCAGCAGTTTAAGGCTAGGGGTTCTGTTCTTC. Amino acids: CASSLRLGVLFF.

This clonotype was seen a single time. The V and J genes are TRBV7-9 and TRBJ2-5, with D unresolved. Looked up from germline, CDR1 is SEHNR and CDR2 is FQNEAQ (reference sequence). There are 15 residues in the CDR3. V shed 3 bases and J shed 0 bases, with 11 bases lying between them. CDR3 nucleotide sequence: TGTGCCAGCAGCTTTAGTACACTAAACCAAGAGACCCAGTACTTC. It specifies CASSFSTLNQETQYF.

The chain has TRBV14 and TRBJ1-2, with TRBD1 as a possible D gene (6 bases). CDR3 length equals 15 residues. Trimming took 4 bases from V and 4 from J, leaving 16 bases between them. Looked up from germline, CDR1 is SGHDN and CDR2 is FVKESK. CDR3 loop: CASSRTSGAGYGYTF. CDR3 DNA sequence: TGTGCCAGCAGCCGAACCTCAGGGGCAGGCTATGGCTACACCTTC.

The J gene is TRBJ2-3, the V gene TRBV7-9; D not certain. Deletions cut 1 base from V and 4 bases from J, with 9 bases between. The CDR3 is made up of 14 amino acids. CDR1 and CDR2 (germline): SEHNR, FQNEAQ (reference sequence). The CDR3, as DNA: TGTGCCAGCAGCTTAGATGTCTGGGCAGATACGCAGTATTTT. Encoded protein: CASSLDVWADTQYF.

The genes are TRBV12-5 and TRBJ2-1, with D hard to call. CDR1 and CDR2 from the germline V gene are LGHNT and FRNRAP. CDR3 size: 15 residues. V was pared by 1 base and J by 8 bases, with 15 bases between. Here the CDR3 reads CASGLGQTINYEQFF. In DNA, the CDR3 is TGTGCTAGTGGTTTGGGGCAGACAATTAACTATGAGCAGTTCTTC.

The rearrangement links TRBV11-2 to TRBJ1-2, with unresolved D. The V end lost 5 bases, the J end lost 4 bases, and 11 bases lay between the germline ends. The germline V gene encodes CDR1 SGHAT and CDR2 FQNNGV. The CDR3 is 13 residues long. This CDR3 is CASSPGLSYGYTF. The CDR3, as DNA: TGTGCCAGCAGCCCCGGGCTCTCCTATGGCTACACCTTC.

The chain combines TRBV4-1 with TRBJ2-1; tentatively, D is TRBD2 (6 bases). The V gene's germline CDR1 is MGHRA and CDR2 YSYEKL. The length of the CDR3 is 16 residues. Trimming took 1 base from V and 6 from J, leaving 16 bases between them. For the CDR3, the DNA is TGCGCCAGCAGCCAAGCAATCTTCTGGGGGGTCAATGAGCAGTTCTTC. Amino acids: CASSQAIFWGVNEQFF.